The 3 T cell receptor beta chains below all came from one sample that was sequenced in a study of blood T cell repertoires in COVID-19. Libraries were prepared by immunoSEQ multiplex PCR; TCRdb keeps only in-frame clonotypes and omits some of them. The sample includes 150,000 to 160,000 clones, about four fifths of them seen just once. Input material: peripheral blood. All receptors come from a woman aged 60-75 years with acute or convalescent COVID-19.

This clone was picked up one time. Written as DNA, the CDR3 is TGTGCCAGCAGCTTGGAGAGCGGGGGCCCTTACAATGAGCAGTTCTTC. Its protein product is CASSLESGGPYNEQFF. The rearrangement links TRBV7-3 to TRBJ2-1, with 8 bases lining up with TRBD2. Germline V gives CDR1 SGHTA, CDR2 FQGTGA. The CDR3 consists of 16 residues. V shed 3 bases, J shed 4 bases, and the junction held 8 bases outside the gene matches.

The chain employs TRBV14 and TRBJ2-2; D perhaps matches TRBD1 (6 bases). The CDR3 runs 17 residues. Looked up from germline, CDR1 is SGHDN and CDR2 is FVKESK. V was cut by 2 bases and J by 3 bases, with 16 bases left in between. The CDR3 here is CASSQLTGKGDTGELFF. In nucleotides, the CDR3 is TGTGCCAGCAGCCAACTCACAGGGAAGGGGGACACCGGGGAGCTGTTTTTT.

The chain is built from TRBV13 and TRBJ1-2; 7 nucleotides align to TRBD1. Germline CDR1 reads PRHDT; CDR2 reads FYEKMQ (reference sequence). The CDR3 has 14 residues. V dropped 4 bases and J dropped 2; count of bases not matched to a gene: 4. The CDR3 protein is CASSSRQGNYGYTF. CDR3 sequence (DNA): TGTGCCAGCAGCTCAAGACAGGGAAACTATGGCTACACCTTC.